Each of the 9 T cell receptor beta chains below was sequenced from the same sample in a study of blood T cells in healthy people across ages. Together with a sample-barcoded 5' primer, a J-beta primer mix was included in a second PCR lasting about 7 to 12 cycles. TCRdb reprocessed the 5' RACE reads with MiXCR, giving one entry per CDR3 protein. The sample lists fewer than 800,000 distinct CDR3 sequences; roughly 25% were seen once. The sample also formed part of further work on T cells of mothers and their children.

What was sequenced was blood. The receptor set was obtained from a boy younger than 18 in good health.

This clonotype turned up a few times. As DNA, the CDR3 is TGTGCCAGCAGTCTATCCCTCCTAGCGGGAGGGGGAGAGACCCAGTACTTC. This sequence encodes CASSLSLLAGGGETQYF. The chain is built from TRBV6-1 and TRBJ2-5; the match to TRBD2 covers 12 bases. The ends lost 5 bases at V and 4 bases at J; junction bases unmatched: 11. Germline V gene data show CDR1 as MNHNS and CDR2 as SASEGT. This CDR3 comprises 17 residues.

The gene calls are TRBV20-1 and TRBJ2-1; 8 bases align to TRBD2. The better agreement between TRBJ2-5 and the DNA end casts doubt on the J call. This CDR3 is 14 amino acids long. From germline, CDR1 is DFQATT and CDR2 SNEGSKA (reference sequence). The DNA for the CDR3 is TGCAGTGCGGCGTGGGTTGGCGGGGGGGAGACCCAGTACTTC. Amino acid sequence: CSAAWVGGGETQYF.

This clonotype has just a few counts. The V call is TRBV9, the J call TRBJ2-2; TRBD2 matches at 14 bases. The CDR3 has 18 amino acids. Germline CDR1 and CDR2: SGDLS and YYNGEE. J gave up 7 bases and V 0 bases, and 8 bases lay outside the gene matches. CDR3 bases: TGTGCCAGCAGCGTAGACCGGGGGACTAGCGGGAGCCACGGGGAGCTGTTTTTT. Amino acid sequence: CASSVDRGTSGSHGELFF.

The chain links TRBV29-1 to TRBJ1-4; unclear D gene. Germline CDR1 and CDR2: SQVTM and ANQGSEA. Deletions cut 4 bases from V and 5 bases from J, with 11 bases between. The CDR3 sequence is 13 residues long. The CDR3 sequence: CSVAGPPNEKLFF. CDR3 DNA: TGCAGCGTTGCCGGGCCCCCCAATGAAAAACTGTTTTTT.

In the case of this clonotype: The junction shows a germline mismatch at one end, possibly a read error. The chain uses TRBV7-2 and TRBJ2-1; D gene unclear. In germline, CDR1 is SGHTA, CDR2 FQGNSA. This CDR3 has 14 amino acids. This CDR3 is CASGLLFTYNERFF. In nucleotides, the CDR3 is TGTGCCAGCGGGCTCTTATTCACCTACAATGAGCGGTTCTTC.

This chain links TRBV7-2 with TRBJ1-6; D is unclear. The length of the CDR3 is 16 residues. The V gene's germline CDR1 is SGHTA and CDR2 FQGNSA. The ends were cut back, 0 bases at V and 11 bases at J, with 17 bases in the middle. Here the CDR3 reads CASSLAVRSLGAPLHF. The CDR3 DNA reads as TGTGCCAGCAGCTTAGCGGTGCGATCCCTGGGAGCACCCCTCCACTTT. The full variable domain, in which reference TRBV7-2 and TRBJ1-6 provide the parts outside the CDR3, is GAGVSQSPSNKVTEKGKDVELRCDPISGHTALYWYRQSLGQGLEFLIYFQGNSAPDKSGLPSDRFSAERTGGSVSTLTIQRTQQEDSAVYLCASSLAVRSLGAPLHFGNGTRLTVT.

V is TRBV6-1 and J is TRBJ2-3; TRBD2 agrees at 8 bases. In germline, CDR1 is MNHNS, CDR2 SASEGT. With V trimmed by 2 bases and J by 6 bases, 4 bases remained unmatched. The CDR3 length is 14 residues. The CDR3 protein is CASSESGGADTQYF. The DNA of the CDR3 is TGTGCCAGCAGTGAATCCGGGGGGGCCGATACGCAGTATTTT.

This clonotype was recorded only once. This rearrangement joins TRBV10-3 to TRBJ2-3, with 9 nucleotides matching TRBD2. The V and J ends lost 8 bases and 5 bases, in that order; junction bases with no gene match: 5. From germline, CDR1 is ENHRY and CDR2 SYGVKD. CDR3 length: 13 amino acids. Here the CDR3 DNA reads TGTGCCATCGGCCTAGCGGGGTTAGATACGCAGTATTTT. It encodes CAIGLAGLDTQYF.

This clonotype was picked up a small number of times. The chain uses TRBV12-3 or TRBV12-4 and TRBJ1-2; D gene unclear. Trimming took off 3 bases at V and 0 bases at J, with 17 bases between the two ends. This CDR3 region has 17 residues. The CDR3 here is CASSLIGLAFTNYGYTF. The CDR3 nucleotides are TGTGCCAGCAGTTTGATCGGGCTTGCCTTTACTAACTATGGCTACACCTTC.